The 19 T cell receptor beta chains in this list originate from one sample, sequenced in a study of T-cell reconstitution after alpha-beta-depleted transplantation in children. The TCRbeta library was prepared with unique molecular identifiers. TCRdb fed the PCR reads into MiXCR, producing one record per CDR3 protein. Found here are approximately 400,000 distinct CDR3 sequences, around 15% of them singletons; the top ten hold over 25%. The sequencing used PBMCs, mostly from graft donor cells, collected 360 days after TCRalphabeta/CD19-depleted stem cell transplant. Receptors were obtained from a boy under three years old who had a stem cell transplant for Wiskott-Aldrich syndrome, so the T cells may come from the graft donor.

This rearrangement joins TRBV7-9 to TRBJ2-7; the match to TRBD1 covers 10 bases. V dropped 6 bases and J dropped 7; count of bases not matched to a gene: 9. CDR3 size: 14 residues. Germline V gene sequence: CDR1 SEHNR, CDR2 FQNEAQ (reference sequence). CDR3 nucleotides: TGTGCCAGCAGATCCGGGACAGGGGTAAGAGAGCAGTACTTC. Translating it yields CASRSGTGVREQYF. The full variable domain, its missing parts supplied by reference TRBV7-9 and TRBJ2-7, is DTGVSQNPRHKITKRGQNVTFRCDPISEHNRLYWYRQTLGQGPEFLTYFQNEAQLEKSRLLSDRFSAERPKGSFSTLEIQRTEQGDSAMYLCASRSGTGVREQYFGPGTRLTVT.

This clonotype appeared a few times. This chain uses TRBV28 with TRBJ1-5, with a tentative D call TRBD1 (5 bases). V lost 3 bases and J lost 7, with 10 bases in between. There are 13 residues in the CDR3. The germline gives CDR1 MDHEN, CDR2 SYDVKM. The CDR3 spells CASSLGPKQPQHF. DNA for the CDR3: TGTGCCAGCAGTTTGGGACCGAAACAGCCCCAGCATTTT. Full variable domain (remainder filled in from reference TRBV28 and TRBJ1-5): DVKVTQSSRYLVKRTGEKVFLECVQDMDHENMFWYRQDPGLGLRLIYFSYDVKMKEKGDIPEGYSVSREKKERFSLILESASTNQTSMYLCASSLGPKQPQHFGDGTRLSIL.

The sample holds a few counts of this clonotype. J is TRBJ2-4 and V is TRBV25-1, with unresolved D. This CDR3 is built from 16 residues. Germline V gives CDR1 MGHDK, CDR2 SYGVNS. With 3 bases removed from V and 0 bases from J, the gap between germline ends came to 12 bases. The CDR3 DNA sequence: TGTGCCAGCAGTGACGAAGACGGTCGAGCCAAAAACATTCAGTACTTC. The encoded protein is CASSDEDGRAKNIQYF.

This chain joins TRBV29-1 and TRBJ1-1, with unresolved D. This CDR3 region has 12 residues. Germline V gives CDR1 SQVTM, CDR2 ANQGSEA. V was clipped by 7 bases and J by 3 bases, with 12 bases between them. CDR3 in amino acids: CSEEGSYTEAFF. CDR3 nucleotides: TGCAGCGAAGAGGGCTCTTACACTGAAGCTTTCTTT.

The chain recombines TRBV3-1 with TRBJ1-5; no clear D gene. Germline V lookup: CDR1 LGHDT, CDR2 YNNKEL (reference sequence). Trimming cost V 2 bases and J 4 bases, with 12 bases left between them. The CDR3 loop spans 15 amino acids. The CDR3 DNA sequence: TGTGCCAGCAGCCAAAGATGGGGTAAAAATCAGCCCCAGCATTTT. This sequence encodes CASSQRWGKNQPQHF.

This chain links TRBV7-9 with TRBJ2-3, with TRBD2 matching over 11 bases. Germline V gives CDR1 SEHNR, CDR2 FQNEAQ (reference sequence). V gave up 6 bases and J gave up 10 bases; unmatched junction bases: 12. This CDR3 is built from 15 residues. The CDR3 nucleotides read TGTGCCAGCAGTCCAATTAGCGGGAGGGCCGGTCCGCAGTATTTT. It specifies CASSPISGRAGPQYF.

This clonotype was seen only a few times. The V and J genes are TRBV15 and TRBJ2-7; 8 bases map to TRBD1. Per germline, CDR1 LNHNV and CDR2 YYDKDF (reference sequence). The V and J ends lost 5 bases and 1 base, in that order; junction bases with no gene match: 10. The CDR3 is 16 amino acids. Here the CDR3 reads CATSSIRQGRSYEQYF. In nucleotides, the CDR3 is TGTGCCACCAGCTCTATCCGACAGGGGAGGTCCTACGAGCAGTACTTC.

This clonotype was seen ten or more times. The chain couples TRBV12-3 or TRBV12-4 to TRBJ2-7, with D perhaps being TRBD1 or TRBD2 (6 bases each). CDR3 length: 17 amino acids. Trimming took 0 bases from V and 3 from J, leaving 18 bases between them. The CDR3 reads CASSLATAGGYLYEQYF. CDR3 DNA sequence: TGTGCCAGCAGTTTAGCAACCGCCGGGGGCTACCTCTACGAGCAGTACTTC.

V is TRBV6-1 and J is TRBJ2-5; D unclear. The CDR3 contains 14 residues. Germline V gene data show CDR1 as MNHNS and CDR2 as SASEGT. Trimming removed 5 bases from V and 3 bases from J, with 13 bases in between. The CDR3 sequence: CASSTSYRKETQYF. The CDR3 nucleotides read TGTGCCAGCAGTACCAGCTATCGGAAAGAGACCCAGTACTTC.

Only a few counts were recorded for this clonotype. The genes are TRBV6-5 and TRBJ2-4; a possible D gene is TRBD2 (5 bases). The CDR3 sequence is 14 residues long. Germline CDR1 MNHEY, CDR2 SVGAGI. V was trimmed by 2 bases and J by 8 bases, leaving 13 bases between them. The CDR3 nucleotides are TGTGCCAGCAGTTACCGACGGGGTATGGACATTCAGTACTTC. This sequence encodes CASSYRRGMDIQYF.

This clonotype occurred a few times. The J gene is TRBJ2-7, the V gene TRBV5-1, with 7 bases lining up with TRBD2. Germline V CDR1 and CDR2: SGHRS, YFSETQ. Trimming cost V 3 bases and J 4 bases; bases outside gene matches: 13. This CDR3 region has 16 residues. CDR3 sequence (DNA): TGCGCCAGCAGCTCCTTCGGGGGTCGCGGGAGTTACGAGCAGTACTTC. Protein: CASSSFGGRGSYEQYF.

The CDR3 nucleotides read TGTGCCAGCAGCCCTCTTCGGGGGGTATACGAGCAGTACTTC. It encodes CASSPLRGVYEQYF. The gene calls are TRBV7-2 and TRBJ2-7; 7 nucleotides agree with TRBD2. Germline lookup yields CDR1 SGHTA and CDR2 FQGNSA. The CDR3 runs 14 residues. V shed 5 bases, J shed 4 bases, and the junction held 8 bases outside the gene matches.

This rearrangement joins TRBV29-1 to TRBJ1-2, with 9 bases identical to TRBD1. Trimming cost V 4 bases and J 7 bases; bases outside gene matches: 10. The CDR3 runs 14 residues. In germline, CDR1 is SQVTM, CDR2 ANQGSEA. The CDR3 sequence is CSVGGTGWLGGYTF. CDR3 nucleotides: TGCAGCGTTGGAGGGACAGGGTGGTTGGGTGGCTACACCTTC.

The chain uses TRBV4-3 and TRBJ2-1, with D perhaps matching TRBD2 (6 bases). Germline V lookup: CDR1 LGHNA, CDR2 YSLEER. The V end lost 0 bases, the J end lost 4 bases, and 19 bases lay between the germline ends. The CDR3 is made up of 18 amino acids. The CDR3 DNA follows: TGCGCCAGCAGCCAAGATATTCCTCCGAGGGAGGAATACAATGAGCAGTTCTTC. Translated, it gives CASSQDIPPREEYNEQFF.

The chain links TRBV24-1 to TRBJ2-1; TRBD2 agrees at 11 bases. The germline V gene has CDR1 KGHDR and CDR2 SFDVKD. This CDR3 region has 16 residues. The V segment lost 4 bases and the J segment 8 bases; nucleotides outside the gene matches: 9. CDR3 amino acids: CATSDASGRWDDEQFF. The DNA of the CDR3 is TGTGCCACCAGTGACGCTAGCGGGAGGTGGGACGATGAGCAGTTCTTC.

In its sample, this clonotype was seen a few times. The V call is TRBV21-1, the J call TRBJ2-5; the table's D call, TRBD1, was not checked against the DNA. TRBV21-1 constitutes a pseudogene. This CDR3 contains 16 residues. CDR3 loop: CASSKDPPGGWETQYF. The CDR3, as DNA: TGTGCCAGCAGCAAAGATCCACCCGGGGGATGGGAGACCCAGTACTTC.

This clonotype was picked up a small number of times. The V gene is TRBV12-3 or TRBV12-4, the J gene TRBJ2-3; 11 nucleotides match TRBD1. The length of the CDR3 is 15 residues. After removal of 1 base from V and 5 bases from J, the junction contained 2 bases not matched to a gene. As DNA, the CDR3 is TGTGCCAGCAGTTTAGTGGGGACAGGGGGAGATACGCAGTATTTT. This codes for CASSLVGTGGDTQYF.

V is TRBV27 and J is TRBJ2-7; 12 nucleotides line up with TRBD2. Germline V CDR1 and CDR2: MNHEY, SMNVEV (reference sequence). This CDR3 spans 15 amino acids. J was trimmed by 3 bases and V by 5 bases; bases with no gene match: 5. The CDR3 DNA follows: TGTGCCAGCAGTGTACGACTAGCGGGAGTCTACGAGCAGTACTTC. Its protein is CASSVRLAGVYEQYF.

This clonotype was seen a handful of times. The rearrangement uses TRBV5-1 and TRBJ2-7, with D possibly called TRBD1 or TRBD2 (5 bases each). Germline CDR1 SGHRS, CDR2 YFSETQ. V lost 4 bases and J 7 bases, leaving 12 bases between the germline ends. The CDR3 has 12 residues. The CDR3 DNA reads as TGCGCCAGCAGCGAGGGGTTGGGAGAGCAGTACTTC. This encodes CASSEGLGEQYF.